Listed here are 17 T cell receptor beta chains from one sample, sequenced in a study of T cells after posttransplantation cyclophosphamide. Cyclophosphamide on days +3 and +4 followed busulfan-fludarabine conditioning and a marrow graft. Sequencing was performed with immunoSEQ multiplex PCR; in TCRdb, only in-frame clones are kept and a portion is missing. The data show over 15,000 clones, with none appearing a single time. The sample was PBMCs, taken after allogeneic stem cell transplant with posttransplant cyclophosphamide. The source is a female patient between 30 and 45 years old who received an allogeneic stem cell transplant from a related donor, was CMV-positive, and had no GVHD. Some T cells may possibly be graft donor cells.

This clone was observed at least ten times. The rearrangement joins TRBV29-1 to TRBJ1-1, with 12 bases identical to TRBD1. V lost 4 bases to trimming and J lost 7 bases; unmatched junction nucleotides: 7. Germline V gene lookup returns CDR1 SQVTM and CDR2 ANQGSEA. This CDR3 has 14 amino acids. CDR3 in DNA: TGCAGCGTTGGGGGGGGACAGGGGGCTCTTGAAGCTTTCTTT. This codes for CSVGGGQGALEAFF.

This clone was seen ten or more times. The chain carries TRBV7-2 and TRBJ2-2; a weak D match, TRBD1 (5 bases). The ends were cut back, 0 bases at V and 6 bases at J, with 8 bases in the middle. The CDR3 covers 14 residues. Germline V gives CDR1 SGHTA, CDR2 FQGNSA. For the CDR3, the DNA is TGTGCCAGCAGCTTAGCTGTCAGGGCCGGGGAGCTGTTTTTT. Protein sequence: CASSLAVRAGELFF. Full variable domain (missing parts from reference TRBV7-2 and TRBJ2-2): GAGVSQSPSNKVTEKGKDVELRCDPISGHTALYWYRQSLGQGLEFLIYFQGNSAPDKSGLPSDRFSAERTGGSVSTLTIQRTQQEDSAVYLCASSLAVRAGELFFGEGSRLTVL.

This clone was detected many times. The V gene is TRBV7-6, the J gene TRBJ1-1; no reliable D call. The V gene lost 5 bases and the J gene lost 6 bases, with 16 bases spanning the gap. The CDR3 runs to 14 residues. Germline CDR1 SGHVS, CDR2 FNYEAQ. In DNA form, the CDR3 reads TGTGCCAGCAGCCCCAAGATAACAGTACCTGAAGCTTTCTTT. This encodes CASSPKITVPEAFF.

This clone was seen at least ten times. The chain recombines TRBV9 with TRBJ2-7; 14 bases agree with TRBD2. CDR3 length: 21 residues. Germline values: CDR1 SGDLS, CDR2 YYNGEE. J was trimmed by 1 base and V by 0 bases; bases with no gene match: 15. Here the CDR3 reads CASSVGPWTGLAGGRSYEQYF. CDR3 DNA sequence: TGTGCCAGCAGCGTAGGTCCCTGGACCGGACTAGCGGGAGGTCGATCCTACGAGCAGTACTTC.

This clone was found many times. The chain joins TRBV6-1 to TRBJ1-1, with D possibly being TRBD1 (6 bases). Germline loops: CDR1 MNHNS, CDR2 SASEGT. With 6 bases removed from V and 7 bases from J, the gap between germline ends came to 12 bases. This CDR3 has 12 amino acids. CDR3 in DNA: TGTGCCAGCAGCCCCGACAGGTTTGAAGCTTTCTTT. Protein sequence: CASSPDRFEAFF.

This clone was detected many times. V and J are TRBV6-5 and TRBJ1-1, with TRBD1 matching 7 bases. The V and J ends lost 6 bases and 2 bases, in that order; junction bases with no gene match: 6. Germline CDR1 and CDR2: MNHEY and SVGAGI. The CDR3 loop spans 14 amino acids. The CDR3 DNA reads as TGTGCCAGCAGGTCCGACAGGGTCAACACTGAAGCTTTCTTT. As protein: CASRSDRVNTEAFF.

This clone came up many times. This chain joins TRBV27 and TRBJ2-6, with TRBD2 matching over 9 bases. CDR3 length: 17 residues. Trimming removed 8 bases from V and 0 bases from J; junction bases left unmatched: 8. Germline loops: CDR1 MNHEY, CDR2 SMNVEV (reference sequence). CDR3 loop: CASSELAGNSGANVLTF. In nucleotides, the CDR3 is TGTGCCAGCTCAGAACTAGCGGGCAACTCTGGGGCCAACGTCCTGACTTTC.

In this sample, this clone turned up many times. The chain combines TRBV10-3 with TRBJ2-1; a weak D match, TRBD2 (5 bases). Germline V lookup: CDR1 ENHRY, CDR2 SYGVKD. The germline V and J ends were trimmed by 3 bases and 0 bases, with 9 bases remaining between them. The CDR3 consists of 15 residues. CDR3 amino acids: CAISEGGRSYNEQFF. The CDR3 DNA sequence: TGTGCCATCAGTGAAGGCGGGCGCTCCTACAATGAGCAGTTCTTC.

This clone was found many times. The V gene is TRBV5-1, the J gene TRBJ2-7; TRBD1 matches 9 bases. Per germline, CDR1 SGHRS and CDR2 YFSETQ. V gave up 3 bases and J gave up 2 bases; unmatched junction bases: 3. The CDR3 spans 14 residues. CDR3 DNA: TGCGCCAGCAGCTCGTGGACAGGGGCCTACGAGCAGTACTTC. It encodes CASSSWTGAYEQYF.

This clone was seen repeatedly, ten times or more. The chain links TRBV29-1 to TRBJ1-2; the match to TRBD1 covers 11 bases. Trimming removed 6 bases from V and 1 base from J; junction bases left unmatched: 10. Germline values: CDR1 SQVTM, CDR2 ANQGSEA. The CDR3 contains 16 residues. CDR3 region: CSVRDRGEWGNYGYTF. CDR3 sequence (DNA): TGCAGCGTCCGGGACAGGGGGGAGTGGGGTAACTATGGCTACACCTTC.

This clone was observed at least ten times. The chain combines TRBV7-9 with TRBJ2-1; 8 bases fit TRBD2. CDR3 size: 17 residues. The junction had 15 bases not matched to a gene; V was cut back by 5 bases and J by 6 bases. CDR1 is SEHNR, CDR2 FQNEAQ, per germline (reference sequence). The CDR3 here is CASSPSRSSGSRNEQFF. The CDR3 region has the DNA TGTGCCAGCAGCCCCTCCCGTTCGAGCGGGAGTCGCAATGAGCAGTTCTTC.

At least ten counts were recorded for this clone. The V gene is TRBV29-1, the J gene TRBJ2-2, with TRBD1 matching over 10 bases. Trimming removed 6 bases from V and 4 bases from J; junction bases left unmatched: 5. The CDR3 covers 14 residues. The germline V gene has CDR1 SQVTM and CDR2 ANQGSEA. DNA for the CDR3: TGCAGCGTGCGACAGGGGGCGGGCACCGGGGAGCTGTTTTTT. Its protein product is CSVRQGAGTGELFF.

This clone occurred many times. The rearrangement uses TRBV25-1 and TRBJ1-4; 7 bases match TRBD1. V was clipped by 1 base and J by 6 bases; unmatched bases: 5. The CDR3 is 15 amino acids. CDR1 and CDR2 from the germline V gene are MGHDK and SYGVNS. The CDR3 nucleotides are TGTGCCAGCAGTGAATCAAGGGGGCTGGATGAAAAACTGTTTTTT. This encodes CASSESRGLDEKLFF.

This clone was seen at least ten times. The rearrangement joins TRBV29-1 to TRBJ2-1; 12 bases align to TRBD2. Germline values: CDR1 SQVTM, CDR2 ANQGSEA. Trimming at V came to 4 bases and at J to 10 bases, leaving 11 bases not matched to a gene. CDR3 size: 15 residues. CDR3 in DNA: TGCAGCGTTGCCTCGAGAAGACTAGCGGGAGTCGAGCAGTTCTTC. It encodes CSVASRRLAGVEQFF.

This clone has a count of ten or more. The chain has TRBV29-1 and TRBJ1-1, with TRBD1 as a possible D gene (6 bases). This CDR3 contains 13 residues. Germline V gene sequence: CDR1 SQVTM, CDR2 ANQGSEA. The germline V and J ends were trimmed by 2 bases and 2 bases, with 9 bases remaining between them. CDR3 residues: CSVESQGNTEAFF. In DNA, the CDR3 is TGCAGCGTTGAATCACAGGGAAACACTGAAGCTTTCTTT.

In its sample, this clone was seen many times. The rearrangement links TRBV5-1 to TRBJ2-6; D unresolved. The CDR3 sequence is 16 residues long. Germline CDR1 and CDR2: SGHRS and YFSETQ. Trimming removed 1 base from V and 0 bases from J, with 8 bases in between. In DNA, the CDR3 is TGCGCCAGCAGCTTGATCCCGAGCTCTGGGGCCAACGTCCTGACTTTC. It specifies CASSLIPSSGANVLTF.

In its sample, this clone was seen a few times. The CDR3 sequence: CASSFGGGTANSPLHF. CDR3 DNA: TGTGCCAGCAGTTTTGGGGGCGGGACAGCGAATTCACCCCTCCACTTT. V gene TRBV27 combines with J gene TRBJ1-6; 7 positions agree with TRBD1. This CDR3 comprises 16 residues. The V segment lost 3 bases and the J segment 7 bases; nucleotides outside the gene matches: 9. Germline CDR1 reads MNHEY; CDR2 reads SMNVEV (reference sequence).